The 28 T cell receptor beta chains below come from one sample, sequenced in a study of shared clonotypes between healthy human individuals (dated by TCRdb to 2019 to 2021). Library generation was performed with the immunoSEQ multiplex PCR assay. In its TCRdb copy, this immuneACCESS table keeps in-frame sequences only and misses some clones. Where compared with another copy, unresolved V genes explain less than half of these, and the others have no known cause. For this sample the table gives around 1.1 million clones, of which 77% were detected only once. 0.7% to 0.95% of the sample is in the top ten clones. Sequenced sample: memory CD4+ T cells from PBMCs. Explained via the paper, the cell subset or site label denotes: CD45RA-negative fraction. All receptors derive from a man aged 18 to 29 in good health. Some clones in this sample may be carry-over from other donors' samples.

The table lists this clone with a count of one. The chain is built from TRBV5-4 and TRBJ2-1; D is unclear. Looked up from germline, CDR1 is SGHNT and CDR2 is YYREEE (reference sequence). The germline V and J ends were trimmed by 4 bases and 10 bases, with 12 bases remaining between them. The CDR3 is made up of 12 amino acids. The CDR3 DNA is TGTGCCAGCAGCGAGCCGACTCGCGAGCAGTTCTTC. This codes for CASSEPTREQFF.

The chain couples TRBV5-1 to TRBJ2-1; 13 nucleotides agree with TRBD2. The CDR3 is 16 amino acids. J was trimmed by 7 bases and V by 0 bases; bases with no gene match: 4. Germline values: CDR1 SGHRS, CDR2 YFSETQ. CDR3 coding DNA: TGCGCCAGCAGCTTGGCTGGACTAGCGGGAGTGAATGAGCAGTTCTTC. Protein: CASSLAGLAGVNEQFF.

This chain uses TRBV5-5 with TRBJ2-1, with 11 bases fitting TRBD2. Germline V lookup: CDR1 SGHKS, CDR2 YYEKEE (reference sequence). The J segment lost 6 bases and the V segment lost 0 bases, leaving 5 bases of the junction unmatched. This CDR3 is 16 amino acids long. The CDR3 loop reads CASSLGLAGTINEQFF. The CDR3 DNA is TGTGCCAGCAGCTTGGGACTAGCGGGAACAATCAATGAGCAGTTCTTC.

The chain joins TRBV28 to TRBJ1-3; D not resolved. The CDR3 has 12 residues. V was trimmed by 7 bases and J by 1 base, leaving 5 bases between them. The germline CDR1 and CDR2 sequences are MDHEN and SYDVKM. This chain's CDR3 is CASTWSGNTIYF. DNA for the CDR3: TGTGCCAGCACGTGGTCTGGAAACACCATATATTTT.

This CDR3 is CAWSVGGSEGRQFF. The DNA for the CDR3 is TGTGCCTGGAGTGTAGGGGGTAGCGAGGGACGGCAGTTCTTC. V gene TRBV30 combines with J gene TRBJ2-1; perhaps TRBD1 as D (6 bases). Trimming left V 0 bases short and J 12 bases short, with 18 bases between. This CDR3 is 14 amino acids long. CDR1 GTSNPN and CDR2 SVGIG come from the germline V gene (reference sequence).

The rearrangement links TRBV27 to TRBJ2-7; either TRBD1 or TRBD2 may fit D (5 bases each). Germline V gene sequence: CDR1 MNHEY, CDR2 SMNVEV (reference sequence). The V end lost 0 bases, the J end lost 0 bases, and 6 bases lay between the germline ends. This CDR3 is 14 amino acids long. The CDR3 DNA is TGTGCCAGCAGTTTATCAGGGACCTCCTACGAGCAGTACTTC. Protein sequence: CASSLSGTSYEQYF.

The CDR3 DNA sequence: TGTGCCAGCAGCTTAGTGCCGGGTCAGGGGCCTGGGGCCAACGTCCTGACTTTC. Translation: CASSLVPGQGPGANVLTF. The chain links TRBV7-2 to TRBJ2-6, with D possibly TRBD1 on 6 matching bases. With 1 base removed from V and 2 bases from J, the gap between germline ends came to 15 bases. Germline CDR1 SGHTA, CDR2 FQGNSA. The length of the CDR3 is 18 residues. The full variable domain, rest sourced from reference TRBV7-2 and TRBJ2-6, is GAGVSQSPSNKVTEKGKDVELRCDPISGHTALYWYRQSLGQGLEFLIYFQGNSAPDKSGLPSDRFSAERTGGSVSTLTIQRTQQEDSAVYLCASSLVPGQGPGANVLTFGAGSRLTVL.

This CDR3 is CASRRQGAYGYTF. DNA for the CDR3: TGTGCCAGCAGACGACAGGGGGCGTATGGCTACACCTTC. This chain connects TRBV27 to TRBJ1-2, with 10 nucleotides matching TRBD1. V was clipped by 6 bases and J by 5 bases; unmatched bases: 3. The CDR3 contains 13 residues. Germline V CDR1 and CDR2: MNHEY, SMNVEV (reference sequence).

This chain uses TRBV2 with TRBJ1-2, with D possibly TRBD1 on 6 matching bases. This CDR3 comprises 15 residues. CDR1 and CDR2 (germline): SNHLY, FYNNEI. Trimming took off 0 bases at V and 2 bases at J, with 10 bases between the two ends. CDR3 nucleotide sequence: TGTGCCAGCAGTGAAGCGCGGGGGGCCAACTATGGCTACACCTTC. Translated: CASSEARGANYGYTF. The full variable domain, with the rest looked up from reference TRBV2 and TRBJ1-2, is EPEVTQTPSHQVTQMGQEVILRCVPISNHLYFYWYRQILGQKVEFLVSFYNNEISEKSEIFDDQFSVERPDGSNFTLKIRSTKLEDSAMYFCASSEARGANYGYTFGSGTRLTVV.

This clone was seen just once. The V gene is TRBV5-1, the J gene TRBJ2-7; 8 nucleotides align to TRBD1. The V gene's germline CDR1 is SGHRS and CDR2 YFSETQ. V trimming: 2 bases; J trimming: 12 bases; junction bases outside the gene matches: 4. The CDR3 length is 11 residues. CDR3 bases: TGCGCCAGCAGCTTAGGACAGGGCTTGTACTTC. Translated: CASSLGQGLYF.

Of note for this clone: This CDR3 is also generated by other DNA sequences in the sample. V and J are TRBV15 and TRBJ2-7; 11 nucleotides line up with TRBD2. Looked up from germline, CDR1 is LNHNV and CDR2 is YYDKDF (reference sequence). V trimming: 8 bases; J trimming: 3 bases; junction bases outside the gene matches: 6. The CDR3 length is 14 residues. CDR3 nucleotide sequence: TGTGCCACCCGTTCCGGACTAGCGGGCTACGAGCAGTACTTC. Residues: CATRSGLAGYEQYF.

This clone was observed a single time. The rearrangement links TRBV11-2 to TRBJ2-7, with no clear D. Trimming took 4 bases from V and 0 from J, leaving 4 bases between them. The CDR3 is 12 residues long. Germline V gene data show CDR1 as SGHAT and CDR2 as FQNNGV. For the CDR3, the DNA is TGTGCCAGCAGCTCAGCCTCCTACGAGCAGTACTTC. This sequence encodes CASSSASYEQYF.

The chain links TRBV7-9 to TRBJ2-3; 7 bases are shared with TRBD1. The CDR3 is made up of 15 amino acids. Losses at the gene ends were 4 bases for V and 0 bases for J; bases not matched to a gene: 4. CDR1 is SEHNR and CDR2 is FQNEAQ in the germline V gene (reference sequence). CDR3 coding DNA: TGTGCCAGCAGCTGGACAGGCTCAAGCACAGATACGCAGTATTTT. This codes for CASSWTGSSTDTQYF.

The chain has TRBV15 and TRBJ2-5; D may correspond to TRBD1 or TRBD2 (5 bases each). The germline V gene has CDR1 LNHNV and CDR2 YYDKDF (reference sequence). The CDR3 spans 16 residues. V was clipped by 3 bases and J by 5 bases, with 19 bases between them. The CDR3 reads CATSRVTPRGTETQYF. The CDR3 DNA sequence: TGTGCCACCAGCAGGGTTACACCGAGGGGTACGGAGACCCAGTACTTC. Using reference TRBV15 and TRBJ2-5 for the parts outside the CDR3, the full variable domain is DAMVIQNPRYQVTQFGKPVTLSCSQTLNHNVMYWYQQKSSQAPKLLFHYYDKDFNNEADTPDNFQSRRPNTSFCFLDIRSPGLGDTAMYLCATSRVTPRGTETQYFGPGTRLLVL.

This clone occurred once. The chain uses TRBV6-1 and TRBJ1-2, with 10 bases aligning to TRBD1. The CDR3 is 16 amino acids. In germline, CDR1 is MNHNS, CDR2 SASEGT. The J segment lost 4 bases and the V segment lost 2 bases, leaving 7 bases of the junction unmatched. CDR3 DNA sequence: TGTGCCAGCAGTGAATGGAGGACAGGGGGGGTCTATGGCTACACCTTC. This gives the protein CASSEWRTGGVYGYTF.

A remark on this clone: This sample also contains other DNA sequences that code for the same CDR3. This chain uses TRBV18 with TRBJ1-1; no clear D gene. Trimming shortened V by 0 bases and J by 0 bases, and 5 bases separated the two germline ends. Germline V CDR1 and CDR2: KGHSH, LQKENI. This CDR3 has 14 amino acids. Here the CDR3 reads CASSPPSMNTEAFF. CDR3 coding DNA: TGTGCCAGCTCACCACCGTCCATGAACACTGAAGCTTTCTTT.

The V and J genes are TRBV5-1 and TRBJ2-7, with D perhaps given as TRBD1 or TRBD2 (5 bases each). Germline V gives CDR1 SGHRS, CDR2 YFSETQ. Trimming stripped 8 bases from V and 3 bases from J, with 21 bases between. The CDR3 runs 15 residues. CDR3 bases: TGCGCCAGATCAGCAAGGGAGAGAGGGGACTACGAGCAGTACTTC. This sequence encodes CARSARERGDYEQYF. Using reference TRBV5-1 and TRBJ2-7 for the parts outside the CDR3, the full variable domain is KAGVTQTPRYLIKTRGQQVTLSCSPISGHRSVSWYQQTPGQGLQFLFEYFSETQRNKGNFPGRFSGRQFSNSRSEMNVSTLELGDSALYLCARSARERGDYEQYFGPGTRLTVT.

The gene calls are TRBV5-6 and TRBJ2-5, with TRBD1 as a possible D gene (6 bases). V shed 2 bases and J shed 4 bases, with 18 bases lying between them. Germline-derived CDR1 and CDR2 are SGHDT and YYEEEE. This CDR3 has 16 amino acids. The CDR3 DNA reads as TGTGCCAGCAGCTTCTCCAGGGGTCTAGTCGGAGAGACCCAGTACTTC. Its translation is CASSFSRGLVGETQYF. The full variable domain, completed using reference TRBV5-6 and TRBJ2-5, is DAGVTQSPTHLIKTRGQQVTLRCSPKSGHDTVSWYQQALGQGPQFIFQYYEEEERQRGNFPDRFSGHQFPNYSSELNVNALLLGDSALYLCASSFSRGLVGETQYFGPGTRLLVL.

A word on this clone: This clone may be a read error of a much larger clone one base away. The chain links TRBV6-5 to TRBJ1-3; possible D gene TRBD1, 5 bases. CDR1 and CDR2 (germline): MNHEY, SVGAGI. Trimming took 6 bases from V and 0 from J, leaving 9 bases between them. The CDR3 runs 14 residues. The CDR3 here is CASSRGSSGNTIYF. In DNA form, the CDR3 reads TGTGCCAGCAGCCGGGGGAGCTCTGGAAACACCATATATTTT.

This clone was seen more than once but under ten times. The J gene is TRBJ2-1, the V gene TRBV29-1; D call uncertain. V lost 8 bases, J lost 7 bases, and 15 bases lay in between. The CDR3 contains 12 residues. The germline V gene has CDR1 SQVTM and CDR2 ANQGSEA. The CDR3 bases are TGCAGCTCCACTGGGCGAGGAAATGAGCAGTTCTTC. Encoded protein: CSSTGRGNEQFF.

V usage is TRBV6-6 and J usage is TRBJ1-4; D is undetermined. Trimming left V 8 bases short and J 7 bases short, with 14 bases between. The CDR3 has 13 amino acids. In germline, CDR1 is MNHNY, CDR2 SVGAGI (reference sequence). The CDR3 coding sequence is TGTGCCAGCTCCCGGTCTTATGGTGAAAAACTGTTTTTT. Translation gives CASSRSYGEKLFF.

The chain recombines TRBV5-1 with TRBJ2-5, with 7 bases aligning to TRBD2. Germline V gene sequence: CDR1 SGHRS, CDR2 YFSETQ. The CDR3 totals 16 residues. Trimming cost V 4 bases and J 4 bases; bases outside gene matches: 13. In nucleotides, the CDR3 is TGCGCCAGCAGCCCATCTATTCTAGCGGAACTAGAGACCCAGTACTTC. It specifies CASSPSILAELETQYF.

In its sample, this clone was seen a few times. V and J are TRBV27 and TRBJ1-1; D remains ambiguous. CDR1 and CDR2 from the germline V gene are MNHEY and SMNVEV (reference sequence). V was pared by 6 bases and J by 2 bases, with 10 bases between. The CDR3 has 13 residues. CDR3: CASSLTPNTEAFF. Written as DNA, the CDR3 is TGTGCCAGCAGCCTAACCCCCAACACTGAAGCTTTCTTT.

This clone was observed once. J is TRBJ2-5 and V is TRBV7-7; TRBD2 matches at 12 bases. The CDR3 loop spans 16 amino acids. Germline lookup yields CDR1 SSHAT and CDR2 FNYEAQ (reference sequence). Unmatched junction bases numbered 8, after V lost 4 bases and J lost 5 bases. The CDR3 sequence is CASSSARTSGTETQYF. CDR3 coding DNA: TGTGCCAGCAGCTCGGCCCGGACTAGCGGGACGGAGACCCAGTACTTC. The full variable domain, its missing parts supplied by reference TRBV7-7 and TRBJ2-5, is GAGVSQSPRYKVTKRGQDVTLRCDPISSHATLYWYQQALGQGPEFLTYFNYEAQPDKSGLPSDRFSAERPEGSISTLTIQRTEQRDSAMYRCASSSARTSGTETQYFGPGTRLLVL.

This chain connects TRBV19 to TRBJ1-1, with D perhaps matching TRBD1 (5 bases). CDR1 and CDR2 (germline): LNHDA, SQIVND (reference sequence). With 5 bases removed from V and 4 bases from J, the gap between germline ends came to 14 bases. The CDR3 runs to 14 residues. This chain's CDR3 is CASSQAGKGTEAFF. DNA for the CDR3: TGTGCCAGTAGTCAGGCAGGGAAAGGCACTGAAGCTTTCTTT.

V and J are TRBV28 and TRBJ2-5, with D uncertain. Germline V CDR1 and CDR2: MDHEN, SYDVKM. V lost 7 bases, J lost 5 bases, and 14 bases lay in between. This CDR3 spans 13 amino acids. DNA for the CDR3: TGTGCCAGCACCGGGCCCACGCCGGAGACCCAGTACTTC. Translated, it gives CASTGPTPETQYF.

The chain recombines TRBV5-1 with TRBJ2-1; D call uncertain. The CDR3 extends over 14 amino acids. Per the germline V gene, CDR1 is SGHRS and CDR2 is YFSETQ. With 1 base removed from V and 6 bases from J, the gap between germline ends came to 11 bases. The CDR3 DNA sequence: TGCGCCAGCAGCTTGAACCCAGCAAGCAATGAGCAGTTCTTC. Translated, it gives CASSLNPASNEQFF.

The rearrangement links TRBV5-1 to TRBJ2-1, with 10 nucleotides matching TRBD2. The CDR3 totals 16 residues. V lost 0 bases, J lost 7 bases, and 7 bases stayed unmatched. The germline V gene has CDR1 SGHRS and CDR2 YFSETQ. The CDR3 loop is CASSLDTSGIVNEQFF. The CDR3, as DNA: TGCGCCAGCAGCTTGGATACTAGCGGGATTGTAAATGAGCAGTTCTTC.